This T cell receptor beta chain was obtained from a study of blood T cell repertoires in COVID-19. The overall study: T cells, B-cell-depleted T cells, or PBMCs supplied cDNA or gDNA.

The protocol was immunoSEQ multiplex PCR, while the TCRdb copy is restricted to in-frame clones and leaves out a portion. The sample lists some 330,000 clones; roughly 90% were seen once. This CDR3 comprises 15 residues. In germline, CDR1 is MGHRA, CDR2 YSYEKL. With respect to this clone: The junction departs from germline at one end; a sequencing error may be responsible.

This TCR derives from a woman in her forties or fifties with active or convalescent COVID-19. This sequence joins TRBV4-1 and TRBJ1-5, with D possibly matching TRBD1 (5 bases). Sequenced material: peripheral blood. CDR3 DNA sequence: TGCGCCCGCAGCCCCCGGGGGTGGGGGAATCAGCCCCAGCATTTT. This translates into CARSPRGWGNQPQHF.